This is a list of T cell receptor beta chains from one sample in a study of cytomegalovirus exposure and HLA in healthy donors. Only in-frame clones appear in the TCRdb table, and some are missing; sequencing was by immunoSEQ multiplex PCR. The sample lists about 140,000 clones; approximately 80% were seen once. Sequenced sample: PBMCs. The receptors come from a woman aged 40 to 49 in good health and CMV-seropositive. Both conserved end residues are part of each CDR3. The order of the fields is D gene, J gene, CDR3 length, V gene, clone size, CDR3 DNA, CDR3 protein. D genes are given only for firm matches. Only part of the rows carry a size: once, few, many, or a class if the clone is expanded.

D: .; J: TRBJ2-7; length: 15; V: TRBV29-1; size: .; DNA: TGCAGCGGTGAGAATAGTGCCCTTGCCTCCTACGAGCAGTACTTC; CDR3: CSGENSALASYEQYF
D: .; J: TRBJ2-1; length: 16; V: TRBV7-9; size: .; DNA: TGTGCCAGCAGCTCCCTCCGACTCCAGAAGTACAATGAGCAGTTCTTC; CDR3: CASSSLRLQKYNEQFF
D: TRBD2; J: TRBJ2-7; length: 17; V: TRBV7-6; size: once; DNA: TGTGCCAGCAGCTTAGGCGGGGGTCCATCCGCGTACTACGAGCAGTACTTC; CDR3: CASSLGGGPSAYYEQYF
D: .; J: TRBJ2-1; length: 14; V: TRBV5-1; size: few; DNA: TGCGCCAGCAGCCAGAGCCTCTCGCAGGGTGAGCAGTTCTTC; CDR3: CASSQSLSQGEQFF
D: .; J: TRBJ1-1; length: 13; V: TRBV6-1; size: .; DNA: TGTGCCAGCAGCGAAGTAAGAGGCACTGAAGCTTTCTTT; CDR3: CASSEVRGTEAFF
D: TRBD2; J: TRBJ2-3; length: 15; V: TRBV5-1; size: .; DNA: TGCGCCAGCAGCTCATCCGGGACTAGCGGGGATACGCAGTATTTT; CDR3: CASSSSGTSGDTQYF
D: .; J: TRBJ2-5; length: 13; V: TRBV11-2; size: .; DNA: TGTGCCAGCAGCCAAGGGGGAGTAGAGACCCAGTACTTC; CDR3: CASSQGGVETQYF
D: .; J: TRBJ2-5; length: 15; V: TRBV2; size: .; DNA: TGTGCCAGCAGCCGGGAACAGGGACAAGAAGAGACCCAGTACTTC; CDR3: CASSREQGQEETQYF
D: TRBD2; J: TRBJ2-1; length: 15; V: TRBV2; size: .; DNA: TGTGCCAGCAGTGAACAGGCTAGCGGGGACAATGAGCAGTTCTTC; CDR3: CASSEQASGDNEQFF
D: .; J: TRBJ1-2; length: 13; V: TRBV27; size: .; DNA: TGTGCCAGCAGTTTCTCAGGGGCCTATGGCTACACCTTC; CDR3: CASSFSGAYGYTF
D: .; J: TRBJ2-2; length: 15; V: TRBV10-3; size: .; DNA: TGTGCCATCAGAACCGGGAGAGGACAACCCGGGGAGCTGTTTTTT; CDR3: CAIRTGRGQPGELFF
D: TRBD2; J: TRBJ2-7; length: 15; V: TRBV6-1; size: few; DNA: TGTGCCAGCAGTCAAACTAGCGGGAGCTCCTACGAGCAGTACTTC; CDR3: CASSQTSGSSYEQYF
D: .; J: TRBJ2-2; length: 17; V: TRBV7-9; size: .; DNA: TGTGCCAGCAGCTTAAAGGGATGGAGGGCGGACACCGGGGAGCTGTTTTTT; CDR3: CASSLKGWRADTGELFF
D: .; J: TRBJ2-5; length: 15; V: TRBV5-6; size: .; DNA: TGTGCCAGCAGCTTGGTTAGCGAGGGCCAAGAGACCCAGTACTTC; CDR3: CASSLVSEGQETQYF
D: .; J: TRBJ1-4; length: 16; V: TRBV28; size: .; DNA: TGTGCCAGCAGTGCGAGCGGGGGGTACAGACGGGAAAAACTGTTTTTT; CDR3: CASSASGGYRREKLFF
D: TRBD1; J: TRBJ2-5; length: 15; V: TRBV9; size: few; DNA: TGTGCCAGCAGCGTCCGGGACAGATCCCAAGAGACCCAGTACTTC; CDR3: CASSVRDRSQETQYF
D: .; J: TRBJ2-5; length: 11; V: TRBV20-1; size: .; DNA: TGCAGTCCTGAGGTTCAAGAGACCCAGTACTTC; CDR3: CSPEVQETQYF
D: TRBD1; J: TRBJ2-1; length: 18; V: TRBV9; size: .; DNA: TGTGCCAGCAGCGATAGCCCCGGACAGGGGAGCTCCTACAATGAGCAGTTCTTC; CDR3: CASSDSPGQGSSYNEQFF
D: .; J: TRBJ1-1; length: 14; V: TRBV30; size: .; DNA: TGTGCCTGGAGTTTGACAGCCATGAACACTGAAGCTTTCTTT; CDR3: CAWSLTAMNTEAFF
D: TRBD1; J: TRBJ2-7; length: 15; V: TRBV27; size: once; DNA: TGTGCCAGCAGTTCACCGGGACAGGGGGCCTACGAGCAGTACTTC; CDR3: CASSSPGQGAYEQYF
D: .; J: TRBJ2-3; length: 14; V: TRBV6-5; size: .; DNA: TGTGCCAGCAGTTACTCGATATTGGCAGAATCGCAGTATTTT; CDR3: CASSYSILAESQYF
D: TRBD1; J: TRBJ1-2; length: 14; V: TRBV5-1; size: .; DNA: TGCGCCAGCACCCTTCCGGGACAGGGGTATGGCTACACCTTC; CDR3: CASTLPGQGYGYTF
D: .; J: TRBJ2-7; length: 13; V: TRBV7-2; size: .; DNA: TGTGCCAGCAGCTGGACCCCCTCGGGAGAAAAGTACTTC; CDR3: CASSWTPSGEKYF
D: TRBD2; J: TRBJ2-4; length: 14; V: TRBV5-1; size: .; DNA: TGCGCCAGCAGCTTTGACCTGGGAGGGAACATTCAGTACTTC; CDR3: CASSFDLGGNIQYF
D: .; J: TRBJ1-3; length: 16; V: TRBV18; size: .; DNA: TGTGCCAGCTCACCATACGACTCGAGCTCTGGAAACACCATATATTTT; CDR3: CASSPYDSSSGNTIYF
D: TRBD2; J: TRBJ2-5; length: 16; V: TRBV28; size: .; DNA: TGTGCCAGCAGACTTCTAGCGGATGCAGGACAAGAGACCCAGTACTTC; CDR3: CASRLLADAGQETQYF
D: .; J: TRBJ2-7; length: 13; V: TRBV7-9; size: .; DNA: TGTGCCAGCAGCTTTGGCAGCGCCTACGAGCAGTACTTC; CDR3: CASSFGSAYEQYF
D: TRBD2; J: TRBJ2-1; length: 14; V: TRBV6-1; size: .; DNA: TGTGCCAGCAGCTCGGCTAGCGGGATTTCTGAGCAGTTCTTC; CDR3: CASSSASGISEQFF
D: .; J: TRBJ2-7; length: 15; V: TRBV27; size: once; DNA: TGTGCCAGCAGCCCCATGCGGGAAGTGGTCTACGAGCAGTACTTC; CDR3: CASSPMREVVYEQYF
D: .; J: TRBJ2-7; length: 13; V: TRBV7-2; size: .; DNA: TGTGCCAGCAGTCAAGGGTACGGGGACGAGCAGTACTTC; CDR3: CASSQGYGDEQYF
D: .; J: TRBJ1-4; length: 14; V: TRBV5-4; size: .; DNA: TGTGCCAGCAGCTTGTGGGCAGCTAATGAAAAACTGTTTTTT; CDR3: CASSLWAANEKLFF
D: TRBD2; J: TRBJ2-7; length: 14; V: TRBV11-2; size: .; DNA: TGTGCCAGCAGCGTAGGACTAGCGGGAGGCGAGCAGTACTTC; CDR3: CASSVGLAGGEQYF
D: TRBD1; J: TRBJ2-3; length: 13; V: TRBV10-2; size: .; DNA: TGCGCCAGTAGGGGGCAGAGCACAGATACGCAGTATTTT; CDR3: CASRGQSTDTQYF
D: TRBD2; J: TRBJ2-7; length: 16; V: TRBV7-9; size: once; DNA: TGTGCCAGCAGCAAGGGGACTAGCGGGACATTGTACGAGCAGTACTTC; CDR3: CASSKGTSGTLYEQYF
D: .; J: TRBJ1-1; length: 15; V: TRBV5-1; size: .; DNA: TGCGCCAGCAGCCCCACGACAGTCATGAACACTGAAGCTTTCTTT; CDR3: CASSPTTVMNTEAFF
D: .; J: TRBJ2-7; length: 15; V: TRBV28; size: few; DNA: TGTGCCAGCAGTCCTGGGCACCTAATAAGTTACGAGCAGTACTTC; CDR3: CASSPGHLISYEQYF
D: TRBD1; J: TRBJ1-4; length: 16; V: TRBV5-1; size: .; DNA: TGCGCCAGCAGCGTCCGACAGGGGAGACTTAATGAAAAACTGTTTTTT; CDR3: CASSVRQGRLNEKLFF
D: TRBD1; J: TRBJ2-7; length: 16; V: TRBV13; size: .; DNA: TGTGCCAGCAGCTCCACCTCCGGGACAGTTTACTACGAGCAGTACTTC; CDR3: CASSSTSGTVYYEQYF
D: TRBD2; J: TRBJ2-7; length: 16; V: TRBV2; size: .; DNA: TGTGCCAGCAGTGAAGCGAGGGTTGCGGGAGCCTACGAGCAGTACTTC; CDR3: CASSEARVAGAYEQYF
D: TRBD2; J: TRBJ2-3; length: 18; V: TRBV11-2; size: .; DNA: TGTGCCAGCAGCTCCTATCCTACTAGCGTTCTCCGCACAGATACGCAGTATTTT; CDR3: CASSSYPTSVLRTDTQYF
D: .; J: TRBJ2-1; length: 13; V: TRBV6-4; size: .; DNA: TGTGCCAGCAGTGACTCGACTAGCAATGAGCAGTTCTTC; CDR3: CASSDSTSNEQFF
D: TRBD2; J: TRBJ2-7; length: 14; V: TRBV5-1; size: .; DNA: TGCGCCAGCAGATATCTAGCGGGAGATAGCGAGCAGTACTTC; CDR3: CASRYLAGDSEQYF
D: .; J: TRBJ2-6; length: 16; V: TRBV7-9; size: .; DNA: TGTTCCAGCAGCTTAGGAGGGAGCTCTGGGGCCAACGTCCTGACTTTC; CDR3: CSSSLGGSSGANVLTF
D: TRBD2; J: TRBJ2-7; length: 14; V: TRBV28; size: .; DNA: TGTGCCAGCAGTCGGACTAGCGGTTCTCGGGGCCAGTACTTC; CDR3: CASSRTSGSRGQYF
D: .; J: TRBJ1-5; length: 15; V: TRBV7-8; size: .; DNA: TGTGCCAGCAGCTCCAACAGGGATAGCAATCAGCCCCAGCATTTT; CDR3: CASSSNRDSNQPQHF
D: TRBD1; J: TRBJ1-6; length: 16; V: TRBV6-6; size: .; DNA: TGTGCCAGCAGGGGGACAGGGGATTTTGATAATTCACCCCTCCACTTT; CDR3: CASRGTGDFDNSPLHF
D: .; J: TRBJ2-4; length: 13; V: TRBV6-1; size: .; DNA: TGTGCCAGCATAAGCTTAGCCAAAAACATTCAGTACTTC; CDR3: CASISLAKNIQYF
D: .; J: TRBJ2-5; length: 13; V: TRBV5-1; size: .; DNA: TGCGCCAGCAGCCCCGGATGGGAGGAGACCCAGTACTTC; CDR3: CASSPGWEETQYF
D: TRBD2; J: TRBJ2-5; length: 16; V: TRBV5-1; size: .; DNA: TGCGCCAGCAGTCGATCCAGCGGGGGGCTGCAAGAGACCCAGTACTTC; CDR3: CASSRSSGGLQETQYF
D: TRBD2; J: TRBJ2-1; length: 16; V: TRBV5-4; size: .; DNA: TGTGCCAGCAGCCGACGACTAGCGGGAGGGCCAAGGGAGCAGTTCTTC; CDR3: CASSRRLAGGPREQFF
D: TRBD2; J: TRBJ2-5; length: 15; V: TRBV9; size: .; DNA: TGTGCCAGCAGCGGGGGACTAGCGGAGCAAGAGACCCAGTACTTC; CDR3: CASSGGLAEQETQYF
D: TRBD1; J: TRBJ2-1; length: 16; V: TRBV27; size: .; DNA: TGTGCCAGCAGTAAGTACAGGGGCGCCACCTACAATGAGCAGTTCTTC; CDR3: CASSKYRGATYNEQFF
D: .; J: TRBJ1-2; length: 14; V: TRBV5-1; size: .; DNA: TGCGCCAGCAGCTTGGAGGGGGGGCCCTATGGCTACACCTTC; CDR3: CASSLEGGPYGYTF